This T cell receptor beta chain derives from a study of cytomegalovirus exposure and HLA in healthy donors (dated 2017 in TCRdb). The study in broad terms: In an earlier analysis of roughly 590 of the donors, around 300 Gb of sequence data and approximately 120 million unique TCR beta sequences from roughly 180 million T cells were reported. Around 320 gigabases of sequencing data and approximately 85 million unique TCR sequences were included in an early release covering about 700 HLA-typed donors. Of the roughly 400 genotyped donors, 80% to 90% were placed in the genetic ancestry cluster associated with self-reported Caucasian donors. The study was designed to test whether signatures of past pathogen exposure could be identified by cataloging public T cell receptors. The T cell repertoires of under 700 subjects were profiled by immunosequencing and related to cytomegalovirus serostatus. Besides the first cohort of around 670 subjects, a separate validation cohort made up of roughly 120 different subjects was used. To predict cytomegalovirus infection status, the study brought together high-throughput TCR immunosequencing, statistical association of individual TCRs with disease status, and machine learning. A later analysis re-analyzed previously published TCR beta repertoires from approximately 700 donors and added high-resolution HLA genotyping to study TCR occurrence patterns. The later analysis used no new phenotypic data to find candidate immune exposures, relying instead on TCR beta sequences and their occurrence across donors. To decide whether each TCR beta V gene segment behaved as functional or pseudogenic, an earlier analysis of some 540 of the donors relied on high-throughput TCR beta sequencing. Donor age, sex, ethnicity and CMV serostatus were compiled alongside the repertoire data. Genome-wide SNP genotypes for about 65% of the 666 donors were used in a later genetic analysis, which treated that subset as a discovery cohort. Every discovery cohort repertoire had been produced on one sequencing platform. HLA typing included class I and class II loci at four-digit resolution. The number of typed donors differed by locus: roughly 620-630 for A, B, C, DRB1 and DQB1; about 520 for DQA1; approximately 610 for DPA1; and roughly 470 for DPB1. A handful of DR-DQ haplotypes were handled as single units for association and clustering because linkage in the cohort was strong. Across around 400 genotyped donors of the cohort, an average of about 240,000 unique TCR beta nucleotide sequences per donor were sequenced, and approximately 19% of those sequences were non-productive.

From the cysteine through the phenylalanine, the CDR3 covers 14 amino acids. The read is trimmed to its CDR3 DNA, 42 bases read in frame from base 1. V is cut back by 5 bases and J by 2 bases, with 6 bases in the junction unmatched. For CDR1 and CDR2, the germline V gene (reference sequence) lists SEHNR and FQNEAQ. To note about this clone: Its antigen is not yet known.

Points the paper makes about the study in general: Because the 87-base-pair reads could not distinguish some IMGT-functional V segments, including TRBV6-2 and TRBV6-3, those segments were excluded. The study listed 164 TCR beta chains as associated with cytomegalovirus. In a later genetic analysis, a missense DCLRE1C variant was associated with V-gene and J-gene trimming of TCR beta chains, and the association was replicated in an independent cohort. A later analysis found that TCR association rates varied across HLA loci, with DRB1 alleles showing the most associated TCRs and HLA-C alleles the fewest. In a later analysis, several top co-occurrence clusters were reported to appear linked to parvovirus B19, influenza, CMV and Epstein-Barr virus. While some public TCRs were present in many individuals, most TCR sequences turned up only very rarely across donors. Because HLA typing was missing for some donors at each locus, association tests included only the typed subset. In an earlier analysis of 587 of the donors, most TCR beta V segments appeared in productive rearrangements about 87% or about 30% of the time, broadly matching IMGT annotations. A further reported finding was that TCR beta sequences accurately predicted the HLA-A and HLA-B alleles for most subjects in the first cohort. In a later analysis, HLA-associated TCR beta chains were found to be more clonally expanded and to have lower generation probabilities than equally common non-associated chains. For the cohort, immune exposure information was limited to CMV serostatus. Only TCR beta chains were sequenced in this cohort, and the absence of alpha or paired-chain data limited detectable features. When HLA alleles, especially DR and DQ, strongly co-occurred, attributing TCR associations to individual alleles was difficult. Three of the identified cytomegalovirus-associated TCR beta chains were confirmed in vitro to be specific for cytomegalovirus antigens. It was suggested by the authors that the approach could potentially be generalized to other disease states and immunological phenotypes. Linkage disequilibrium might explain the correlated functional status among segregating V segments, but an unknown experimental factor could not be ruled out. At a false discovery rate of 0.05, a later analysis linked around 15,000 TCR beta sequences to specific HLA alleles. A group of highly shared sequence variants was considered likely to be a technical artifact of the sequencing pipeline. Because counts were too low, about 18 rarely observed V segments, including chromosome 9 orphons, were excluded from the earlier analysis of about 500 of the donors. Presence/absence analyses assumed roughly uniform sequencing depth across donors, an assumption that may not hold. Compared with the roughly 700-donor mean, donors in an Asian-associated ancestry cluster had fewer N-insertions in productive TCRs, according to a later genetic analysis. Most CMV-associated TCR beta chains appeared to be HLA-restricted in a later analysis, and the HLA associations seemed to be driven largely by CMV exposure. In both the original and validation cohorts, the classifier was reported to diagnose cytomegalovirus status with high specificity and sensitivity.

The library was produced with the immunoSEQ multiplex PCR assay. A mixture of 60 forward primers for TCR Vbeta segments and 13 reverse primers for TCR Jbeta segments was used in the multiplex PCR. A multiplex PCR assay on genomic DNA amplified the CDR3 region of rearranged TCR beta genes. The amplified TCR beta libraries were sequenced on the Illumina HiSeq System as 87-base-pair reads. The authors' pipeline ran thus. A later analysis tallied roughly 76 million unique TCR beta chains across the approximately 670 repertoires, and around 9.9 million of those chains were shared by two or more donors. Raw reads were error-corrected and collapsed into unique sequences by a nearest-neighbor algorithm in which closely related sequences were merged to remove PCR and sequencing errors. V, D and J gene segments were assigned by aligning CDR3 sequences to IMGT reference sequences. Each retained sequence needed at least a six-nucleotide match to both a V gene segment and a J gene segment. A rearrangement was called productive if the CDR3 had no stop codons and remained in frame with V and J, and every other rearrangement was called non-productive. Following IMGT convention, CDR3 was defined as the stretch from the second conserved V-encoded cysteine up to the conserved J-encoded phenylalanine. The earlier analysis of about 560 of the donors excluded any sequence lacking an unambiguous match to a single V gene segment. In an earlier analysis of roughly 600 of the donors, a V segment was called functional when productive rearrangements were above 56.7%, and segregating when the standard deviation between donors exceeded 5%. To diagnose cytomegalovirus status from the catalog of TCR beta chain sequences, a statistical classification framework was built. A later analysis assigned V and J genes by comparing TCR nucleotide sequences with IMGT/GENE-DB human TR gene sequences. Using the TCRdist pipeline, a later analysis assigned CDR3 sequences along with most-parsimonious VDJ recombination scenarios. A later analysis defined each TCR beta chain by its CDR3 amino acid sequence plus V-gene family, and excluded reads lacking a unique V-gene family. In a later analysis, around 650 highly shared, low-generation-probability nucleotide sequences were removed to address suspected cross-contamination and a sequencing artifact. A later analysis calculated a clonal expansion index for each public chain from normalized within-repertoire ranks of inferred template counts. In a later analysis, generation probabilities were computed with a VDJ recombination model fitted to out-of-frame rearrangements, and the resulting probabilities were checked against IGoR. In a later analysis, hypergeometric tests were used to score TCR-TCR, TCR-HLA and TCR-CMV co-occurrence, with a repertoire-size bias correction applied to TCR pairs. A later analysis estimated false discovery rates by permuting HLA or CMV assignments 20 times. A later analysis grouped co-occurring TCRs with DBSCAN, adding TCRdist sequence similarity when clustering within HLA-allele-positive subsets. Repertoires with fewer than 30,000 or more than 120,000 public chains, plus five repertoires with anomalous nucleotide sharing, were excluded from co-occurrence clustering. TCRdb stores this immuneACCESS table with in-frame sequences only. Part of the clones is absent; in the studies checked, under half of the shortfall reflects unresolved V genes, and no reason is known for the rest. Clone size and V and J calls were adopted from that table, with D and trimming inferred from the DNA. The sample table records 50,000 to 60,000 clones. 11% of the sample is held by the ten biggest clonotypes.

The cohort consisted of some 730 healthy bone marrow donors. At the time of sampling, all cohort members were nominally healthy, though unrecorded immune exposures were likely present. The donor was CMV seropositive and was included in the group of approximately 300 seropositive cohort members. A peripheral blood sample was provided by each donor, and peripheral blood mononuclear cells were used for TCR beta sequencing. Genomic DNA extraction from the blood cell samples was performed with the Qiagen DNeasy Blood Extraction Kit. The rearrangement joined TRBV7-9 to TRBJ2-7; 7 bases in the junction line up with TRBD1. Sequenced material: PBMCs. This clonotype was obtained from a woman aged 45-65 years in good health and CMV-seropositive. The bases are TGTGCCAGCAGCGCTCGGGACAGTCCCTACGAGCAGTACTTC. This codes for CASSARDSPYEQYF.